A single sample is the source of the 19 T cell receptor beta chains below, sequenced in a study of T cells in Graves' hyperthyroidism and ophthalmopathy (dated by TCRdb to about 2019). Library method: multiplex PCR. Instrument on record: Illumina HiSeq 2000. The TCR beta CDR3 regions were amplified from RNA transcripts. The first round of RT-PCR for the TCR CDR3 was performed with the HTBI primer set and the Qiagen OneStep RT-PCR kit. TCRdb reran the public reads through fastp at Q25 and MiXCR, keeping productive beta chains. Each record represents a unique CDR3 protein, reported with the most common genes and DNA among its rows. The sample table lists 450,000 to 700,000 distinct CDR3 sequences, about 45% of them with a count of one. The ten biggest clones cover around 20% of the sample. The sample comprised peripheral blood or thyroid tissue (not recorded which). These TCRs come from an adult woman with Graves' disease, either hyperthyroidism or ophthalmopathy (not recorded which).

There are many counts of this clonotype. This chain links TRBV3-1 with TRBJ1-1; TRBD1 aligns across 10 bases. With 4 bases clipped from V and 7 bases from J, the junction kept 6 bases outside the gene matches. Germline V CDR1 and CDR2: LGHDT, YNNKEL (reference sequence). CDR3 size: 14 residues. DNA for the CDR3: TGTGCCAGCAGCCTCCGGGACAGGGGTGGTGAAGCTTTCTTT. Its protein product is CASSLRDRGGEAFF.

The table lists this clonotype with a few counts. With a much larger clone just one base away, this may be a read error. The gene calls are TRBV12-3 or TRBV12-4 and TRBJ2-2; D is ambiguous. Trimming removed 8 bases from V and 9 bases from J, with 16 bases in between. CDR3 length: 13 residues. The CDR3 sequence: CASLATPTWELFF. DNA for the CDR3: TGTGCCAGCTTAGCCACACCAACCTGGGAGCTGTTTTTT.

This clonotype was seen repeatedly, ten times or more. The gene calls are TRBV18 and TRBJ1-1, with no clear D. Germline CDR1 reads KGHSH; CDR2 reads LQKENI. Deletions cut 5 bases from V and 0 bases from J, with 7 bases between. The CDR3 is 13 residues long. The CDR3 spells CASSEDLNTEAFF. As DNA, the CDR3 is TGTGCCAGCTCAGAGGACCTGAACACTGAAGCTTTCTTT.

This clonotype has ten or more counts. V is TRBV4-1 and J is TRBJ2-5, with D possibly matching TRBD2 (6 bases). Trimming pared 4 bases from V and 3 bases from J, leaving 15 bases between. CDR3 length: 15 residues. Germline V gives CDR1 MGHRA, CDR2 YSYEKL. The CDR3: CASSPGVAEKETQYF. CDR3 nucleotide sequence: TGCGCCAGCAGCCCGGGTGTAGCGGAAAAAGAGACCCAGTACTTC.

This chain joins TRBV4-1 and TRBJ2-7; D is uncertain. Trimming removed 1 base from V and 2 bases from J, with 9 bases in between. The CDR3 runs to 14 residues. Germline V CDR1 and CDR2: MGHRA, YSYEKL. The CDR3 is CASSQVGSAYEQYF. DNA for the CDR3: TGCGCCAGCAGCCAAGTTGGGTCCGCCTACGAGCAGTACTTC.

This clonotype was seen at least ten times. The CDR3 reads CASSQALGTGSNSNQPQHF. CDR3 DNA sequence: TGTGCCAGCAGTCAGGCACTAGGGACCGGCAGTAATAGCAATCAGCCCCAGCATTTT. The rearrangement uses TRBV12-3 or TRBV12-4 and TRBJ1-5; D might be TRBD1 (5 bases). Trimming removed 5 bases from V and 0 bases from J, with 23 bases in between. The CDR3 is 19 residues long.

The chain joins TRBV7-9 to TRBJ1-1, with TRBD1 matching over 8 bases. Germline loops: CDR1 SEHNR, CDR2 FQNEAQ (reference sequence). The ends lost 7 bases at V and 5 bases at J; junction bases unmatched: 6. This CDR3 spans 13 amino acids. CDR3 sequence (DNA): TGTGCCAGCATGGGTCAGGGGGCAACTGAAGCTTTCTTT. This encodes CASMGQGATEAFF.

This chain connects TRBV2 to TRBJ1-5; D not resolved. The V gene's germline CDR1 is SNHLY and CDR2 FYNNEI. This CDR3 region has 13 residues. V was shortened by 1 base and J by 11 bases, with 12 bases between the two germline ends. CDR3 nucleotide sequence: TGTGCCAGCAGTGAAGAAGGGTTGGAGACCCAGCATTTT. This sequence encodes CASSEEGLETQHF.

This chain links TRBV25-1 with TRBJ2-5; TRBD2 matches at 8 bases. The germline V gene has CDR1 MGHDK and CDR2 SYGVNS. This CDR3 region has 14 residues. V gave up 5 bases and J gave up 5 bases; unmatched junction bases: 7. DNA of the CDR3: TGTGCCAGCAGTCGAAGCGGGAGCTTTGAGACCCAGTACTTC. It specifies CASSRSGSFETQYF.

This clonotype appeared many times. This CDR3 reads CASIGPGAYEQYF. CDR3 DNA: TGTGCCAGCATCGGACCGGGGGCCTACGAGCAGTACTTC. The chain uses TRBV2 and TRBJ2-7, with D possibly matching TRBD2 (6 bases). The CDR3 has 13 residues. Trimming took off 7 bases at V and 2 bases at J, with 12 bases between the two ends. Germline V lookup: CDR1 SNHLY, CDR2 FYNNEI.

There are many counts of this clonotype. This chain uses TRBV6-2 or TRBV6-3 with TRBJ2-5; the match to TRBD1 covers 9 bases. V lost 3 bases and J lost 2; bases outside the gene matches: 4. Germline CDR1 and CDR2: MNHEY and SVGEGT. The CDR3 runs to 15 residues. The CDR3 loop reads CASSYGDRDQETQYF. Written as DNA, the CDR3 is TGTGCCAGCAGTTATGGGGACAGGGATCAAGAGACCCAGTACTTC.

The rearrangement joins TRBV29-1 to TRBJ1-2; D possibly corresponds to TRBD1 (5 bases). Germline V gives CDR1 SQVTM, CDR2 ANQGSEA. The length of the CDR3 is 12 residues. V lost 4 bases and J lost 5, with 11 bases in between. The CDR3 nucleotides read TGCAGCGTTGCAGGGATGGGATATGGCTACACCTTC. It codes for CSVAGMGYGYTF.

This clonotype was seen ten or more times. V and J are TRBV5-8 and TRBJ2-7, with 9 bases fitting TRBD1. Germline V gene lookup returns CDR1 SGHTS and CDR2 YDEGEE. V lost 3 bases, J lost 5 bases, and 3 bases stayed unmatched. This CDR3 has 13 residues. CDR3 sequence (DNA): TGTGCCAGCAGCTGGGACAGGGCCAACGAGCAGTACTTC. It specifies CASSWDRANEQYF.

This clonotype was seen more than once but under ten times. The chain has TRBV6-6 and TRBJ1-2; TRBD1 is a possible D gene (5 bases). This CDR3 comprises 19 residues. Trimming pared 2 bases from V and 0 bases from J, leaving 22 bases between. Germline V lookup: CDR1 MNHNY, CDR2 SVGAGI (reference sequence). The CDR3 DNA follows: TGTGCCAGCAGTTACCCATCGGGGGGTACCGCTTCCTCTAACTATGGCTACACCTTC. Translating gives CASSYPSGGTASSNYGYTF.

This clonotype was observed at least ten times. The V and J genes are TRBV2 and TRBJ1-5; D gene uncertain. Per germline, CDR1 SNHLY and CDR2 FYNNEI. This CDR3 spans 15 amino acids. V lost 3 bases, J lost 1 base, and 10 bases lay in between. CDR3 amino acids: CASSDMGGSNQPQHF. In DNA form, the CDR3 reads TGTGCCAGCAGTGATATGGGTGGGAGCAATCAGCCCCAGCATTTT.

Only a few counts were recorded for this clonotype. The chain recombines TRBV15 with TRBJ1-3; perhaps TRBD1 as D (5 bases). The V end lost 11 bases, the J end lost 3 bases, and 17 bases lay between the germline ends. The CDR3 consists of 14 residues. Germline loops: CDR1 LNHNV, CDR2 YYDKDF (reference sequence). CDR3 loop: CAWSTRDRGNTIYF. CDR3 bases: TGTGCCTGGAGTACCCGGGACCGTGGAAACACCATATATTTT.

V is TRBV25-1 and J is TRBJ2-5, with 11 bases fitting TRBD2. This CDR3 has 15 amino acids. The junction had 2 bases not matched to a gene; V was cut back by 2 bases and J by 3 bases. Germline-derived CDR1 and CDR2 are MGHDK and SYGVNS. The CDR3 spells CASSEGSGGEETQYF. CDR3 nucleotide sequence: TGTGCCAGCAGTGAAGGTAGCGGGGGGGAAGAGACCCAGTACTTC.

The V and J genes are TRBV15 and TRBJ1-1, with D uncertain. Trimming pared 3 bases from V and 6 bases from J, leaving 17 bases between. In germline, CDR1 is LNHNV, CDR2 YYDKDF (reference sequence). The CDR3 consists of 15 residues. The CDR3: CATSSFSPGGAEAFF. As DNA, the CDR3 is TGTGCCACCAGCAGCTTCAGCCCCGGAGGTGCTGAAGCTTTCTTT.

This clonotype appeared many times. The chain uses TRBV7-6 and TRBJ1-4; a weak D match, TRBD1 (6 bases). V lost 4 bases, J lost 3 bases, and 18 bases lay in between. Germline loops: CDR1 SGHVS, CDR2 FNYEAQ. The CDR3 runs 17 residues. CDR3: CASSSGDTGWPNEKLFF. CDR3 in DNA: TGTGCCAGCAGCTCAGGGGACACAGGGTGGCCTAATGAAAAACTGTTTTTT.